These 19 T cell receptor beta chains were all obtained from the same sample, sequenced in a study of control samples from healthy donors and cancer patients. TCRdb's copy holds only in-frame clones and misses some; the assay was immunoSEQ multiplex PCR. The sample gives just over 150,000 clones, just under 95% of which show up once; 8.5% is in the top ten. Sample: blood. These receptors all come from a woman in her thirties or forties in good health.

CDR3 protein: CRGGRRGGGGAGEQFF. CDR3 bases: TGCCGCGGGGGGCGGCGCGGGGGCGGGGGGGCCGGTGAGCAGTTCTTC. The rearrangement joins TRBV29-1 to TRBJ2-1, with 9 nucleotides matching TRBD2. CDR3 length equals 16 residues. Germline CDR1 SQVTM, CDR2 ANQGSEA.

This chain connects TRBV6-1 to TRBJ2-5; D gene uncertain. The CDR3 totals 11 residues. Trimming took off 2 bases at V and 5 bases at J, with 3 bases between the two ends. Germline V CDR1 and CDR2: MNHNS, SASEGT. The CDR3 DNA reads TGTGCCAGCAGTGAAATGGAGACCCAGTACTTC. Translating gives CASSEMETQYF.

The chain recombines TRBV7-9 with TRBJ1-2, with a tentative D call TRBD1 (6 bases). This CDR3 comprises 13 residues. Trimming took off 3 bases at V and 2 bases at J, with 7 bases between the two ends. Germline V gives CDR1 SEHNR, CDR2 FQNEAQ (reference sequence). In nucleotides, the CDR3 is TGTGCCAGCAGCTTGGGGACAAACTATGGCTACACCTTC. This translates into CASSLGTNYGYTF.

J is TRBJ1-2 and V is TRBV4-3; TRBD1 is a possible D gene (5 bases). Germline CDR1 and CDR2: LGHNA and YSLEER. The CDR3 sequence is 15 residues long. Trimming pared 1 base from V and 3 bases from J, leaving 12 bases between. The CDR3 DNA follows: TGCGCCAGCAGCCAAGCATGGGGGTCGGACTATGGCTACACCTTC. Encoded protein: CASSQAWGSDYGYTF.

The CDR3 loop is CASSFLRGRTDTQYF. In DNA, the CDR3 is TGCGCCAGCAGCTTTTTGCGGGGGCGCACAGATACGCAGTATTTT. The chain carries TRBV5-1 and TRBJ2-3; maybe TRBD2 (7 bases). Trimming left V 2 bases short and J 1 base short, with 11 bases between. This CDR3 spans 15 amino acids. The germline gives CDR1 SGHRS, CDR2 YFSETQ.

In DNA form, the CDR3 reads TGTGCCAGCAGCCAAGTTAGCGGGGTCACAGATACGCAGTATTTT. This encodes CASSQVSGVTDTQYF. V usage is TRBV3-1 (or the pseudogene TRBV3-2) and J usage is TRBJ2-3, with TRBD2 identical over 8 bases. The CDR3 has 15 amino acids. V shed 1 base, J shed 2 bases, and the junction held 2 bases outside the gene matches. Per the germline V gene, CDR1 is LGHDT and CDR2 is YNNKEL (reference sequence).

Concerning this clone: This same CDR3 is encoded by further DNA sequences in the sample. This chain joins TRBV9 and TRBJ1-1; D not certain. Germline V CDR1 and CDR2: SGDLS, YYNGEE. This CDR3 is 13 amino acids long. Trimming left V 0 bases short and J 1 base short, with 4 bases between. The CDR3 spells CASSVAGNTEAFF. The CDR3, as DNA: TGTGCCAGCAGCGTAGCCGGGAACACTGAAGCTTTCTTT.

The CDR3 reads CASSLVWVEFNYGYTF. The CDR3 region has the DNA TGTGCCAGCAGCTTAGTGTGGGTAGAGTTTAACTATGGCTACACCTTC. V usage is TRBV7-9 and J usage is TRBJ1-2; no clear D gene. The V end lost 1 base, the J end lost 1 base, and 13 bases lay between the germline ends. CDR1 and CDR2 from the germline V gene are SEHNR and FQNEAQ (reference sequence). This CDR3 has 16 residues.

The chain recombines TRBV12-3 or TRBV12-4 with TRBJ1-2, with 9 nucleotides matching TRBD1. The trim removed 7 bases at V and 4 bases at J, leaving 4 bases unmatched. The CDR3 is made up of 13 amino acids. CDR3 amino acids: CASNRDRAYGYTF. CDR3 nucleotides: TGTGCCAGCAACAGGGACAGGGCCTATGGCTACACCTTC.

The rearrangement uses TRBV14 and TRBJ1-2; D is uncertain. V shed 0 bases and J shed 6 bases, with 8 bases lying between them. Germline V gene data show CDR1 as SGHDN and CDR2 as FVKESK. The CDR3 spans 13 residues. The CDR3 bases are TGTGCCAGCAGCCAAGAAAATACAAATGGCTACACCTTC. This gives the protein CASSQENTNGYTF.

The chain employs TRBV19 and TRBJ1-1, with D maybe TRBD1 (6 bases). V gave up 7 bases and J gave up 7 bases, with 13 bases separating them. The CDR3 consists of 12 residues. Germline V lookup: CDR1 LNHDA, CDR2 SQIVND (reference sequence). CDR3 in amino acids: CASIRRGHEAFF. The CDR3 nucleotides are TGTGCCAGTATCCGGCGGGGACATGAAGCTTTCTTT.

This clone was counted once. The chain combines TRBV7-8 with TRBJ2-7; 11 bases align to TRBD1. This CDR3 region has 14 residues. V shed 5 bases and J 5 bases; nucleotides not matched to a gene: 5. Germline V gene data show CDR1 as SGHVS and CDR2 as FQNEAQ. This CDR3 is CASSPRTGGDEQYF. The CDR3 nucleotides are TGTGCCAGCAGCCCTCGGACAGGGGGCGACGAGCAGTACTTC. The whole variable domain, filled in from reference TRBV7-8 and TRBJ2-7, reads GAGVSQSPRYKVAKRGQDVALRCDPISGHVSLFWYQQALGQGPEFLTYFQNEAQLDKSGLPSDRFFAERPEGSVSTLKIQRTQQEDSAVYLCASSPRTGGDEQYFGPGTRLTVT.

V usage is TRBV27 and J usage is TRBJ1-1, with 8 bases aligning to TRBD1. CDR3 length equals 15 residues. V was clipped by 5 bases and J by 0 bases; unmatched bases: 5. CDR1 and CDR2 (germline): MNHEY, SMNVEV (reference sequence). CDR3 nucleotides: TGTGCCAGCAGTATTCTACAGGGGGTGAACACTGAAGCTTTCTTT. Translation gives CASSILQGVNTEAFF.

CDR3 coding DNA: TGCGCCAGATACAGGGGCTCGGATTCACCCCTCCACTTT. It codes for CARYRGSDSPLHF. The rearrangement uses TRBV10-1 and TRBJ1-6; 7 nucleotides align to TRBD1. Germline CDR1 and CDR2: WNHNN and SYGVQD (reference sequence). This CDR3 is built from 13 residues. Trimming took 9 bases from V and 8 from J; bases not matched to a gene: 7.

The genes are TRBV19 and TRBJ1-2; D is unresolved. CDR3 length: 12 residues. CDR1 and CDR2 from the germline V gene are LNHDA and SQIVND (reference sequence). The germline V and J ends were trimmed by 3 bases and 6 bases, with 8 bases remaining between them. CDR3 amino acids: CASSIAAHGYTF. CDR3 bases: TGTGCCAGTAGTATTGCTGCCCATGGCTACACCTTC.

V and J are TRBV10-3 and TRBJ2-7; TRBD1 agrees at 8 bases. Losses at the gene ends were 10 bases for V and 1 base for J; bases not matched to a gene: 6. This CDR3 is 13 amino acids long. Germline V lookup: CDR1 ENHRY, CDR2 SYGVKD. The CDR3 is CATEDRDSYEQYF. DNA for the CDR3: TGTGCCACAGAGGACAGGGATTCCTACGAGCAGTACTTC.

This chain's CDR3 is CASSGRGREKLFF. Here the CDR3 DNA reads TGCGCCAGCAGTGGTCGGGGGAGGGAAAAACTGTTTTTT. This chain joins TRBV10-2 and TRBJ1-4, with D maybe TRBD1 (5 bases). Germline V gene data show CDR1 as WSHSY and CDR2 as SAAADI. V gave up 4 bases and J gave up 8 bases, with 11 bases separating them. The CDR3 is 13 amino acids.

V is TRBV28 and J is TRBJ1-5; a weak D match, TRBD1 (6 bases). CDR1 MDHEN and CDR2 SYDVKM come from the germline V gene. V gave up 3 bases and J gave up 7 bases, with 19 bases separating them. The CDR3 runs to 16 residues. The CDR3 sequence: CASSFQPYRERQPQHF. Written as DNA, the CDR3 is TGTGCCAGCAGTTTCCAACCCTACAGGGAGCGGCAGCCCCAGCATTTT.

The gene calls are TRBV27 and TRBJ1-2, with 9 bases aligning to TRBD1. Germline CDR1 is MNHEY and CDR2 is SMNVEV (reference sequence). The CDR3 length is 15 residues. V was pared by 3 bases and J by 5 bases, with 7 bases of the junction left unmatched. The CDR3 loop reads CASSLERQGVYGYTF. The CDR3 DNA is TGTGCCAGCAGTTTGGAGAGACAGGGGGTATATGGCTACACCTTC.